The clone carrying this T cell receptor beta chain turned up a few times. TCR beta VDJ combinations and CDR3 sequences were profiled from genomic DNA. TCRdb ran MiXCR on the reads and lists one entry per CDR3 protein. The table has roughly 220,000 distinct CDR3 sequences, 65% seen once; the top ten hold around three fifths. Sequencing was done on patients that had shown CD8+CD57+ cell expansion by flow cytometry. Every one of the patients had aplastic anemia (severe, acquired). The data stem from a study of CD8+CD57+ T cells in acquired aplastic anemia. In the study overall: The sorted CD4+ and CD8+ cells yielded an average around 3.2 ug of DNA.

V lost 6 bases and J 6 bases, leaving 8 bases between the germline ends. The CDR3 has 12 amino acids. The germline gives CDR1 KGHDR, CDR2 SFDVKD. The sequence derives from a human donor with aplastic anemia. The rearrangement links TRBV24-1 to TRBJ2-1; D remains ambiguous. Sequenced: sorted CD4+, CD8+, or CD8+CD57+ T cells (not recorded which) from PBMCs. CDR3 sequence (DNA): TGTGCCACCAGTAAGACGGTCAATGAGCAGTTCTTC. It is translated as CATSKTVNEQFF.